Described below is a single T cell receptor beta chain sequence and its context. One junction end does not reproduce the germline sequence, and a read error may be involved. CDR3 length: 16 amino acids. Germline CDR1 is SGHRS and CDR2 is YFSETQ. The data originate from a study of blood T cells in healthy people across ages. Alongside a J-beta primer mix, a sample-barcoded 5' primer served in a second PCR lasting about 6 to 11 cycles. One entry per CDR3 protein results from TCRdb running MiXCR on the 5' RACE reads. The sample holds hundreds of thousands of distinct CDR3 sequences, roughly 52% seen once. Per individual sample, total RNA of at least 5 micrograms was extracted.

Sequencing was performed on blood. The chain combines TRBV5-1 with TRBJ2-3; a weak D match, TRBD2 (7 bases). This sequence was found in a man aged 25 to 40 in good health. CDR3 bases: TGCACCAGCAGCAAGGAGGGGGGGGAAAGCACAGATACGCAGTATTTT. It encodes CTSSKEGGESTDTQYF.